This T cell receptor (beta chain) was identified during a study of T cell changes during pregnancy in multiple sclerosis. The V end was cut by 10 bases, the J end by 4 bases, with 16 bases between. This CDR3 contains 13 residues. CDR1 MDHEN and CDR2 SYDVKM come from the germline V gene. Clones were read by immunoSEQ multiplex PCR, and TCRdb kept only the in-frame ones, dropping some. The repertoire holds about 87,000 clones, with just over 90% as singletons. This sequence joins TRBV28 and TRBJ1-2; a possible D gene is TRBD1 (6 bases). The clonotype originates from a female donor in good health, enrolled as a control in a pregnancy study. Sequenced here: peripheral blood, sampled in the third trimester of pregnancy. The CDR3 protein is CATDRTGSYGYTF. The CDR3 region has the DNA TGTGCCACCGATCGTACAGGGTCCTATGGCTACACCTTC.